Shown below are 20 T cell receptor beta chains from a single sample sequenced in a study of regulatory T cells in long-lasting Graves disease. Time point here: persistent/refractory GD, antithyroid drugs over 5 years with positive TRAb. The TCR library used RNA extracted from PBMCs. Arm-PCR of CDR3 regions and iRepertoire HTBI primers were used to build TCR beta libraries. MiXCR, applied by TCRdb to the multiplex PCR reads, yields one record per CDR3 protein. The sample gives about 460,000 distinct CDR3 sequences, around a fifth of which show up once; about an eighth is in the top ten. The sequencing here drew on peripheral blood mononuclear cells (PBMCs), taken when the disease was refractory, from a patient treated with antithyroid drugs. The receptors shown here come from a female donor with Graves disease.

This chain joins TRBV13 and TRBJ2-3; D unclear. The germline gives CDR1 PRHDT, CDR2 FYEKMQ (reference sequence). The CDR3 is 13 residues long. Trimming stripped 2 bases from V and 3 bases from J, with 6 bases between. CDR3: CASSLTNTDTQYF. Here the CDR3 DNA reads TGTGCCAGCAGCTTAACGAATACAGATACGCAGTATTTT.

This sequence joins TRBV30 and TRBJ1-1; D is uncertain. The V end was cut by 1 base, the J end by 11 bases, with 11 bases between. This CDR3 is built from 11 residues. The germline V gene has CDR1 GTSNPN and CDR2 SVGIG (reference sequence). The CDR3 DNA reads TGTGCCTGGAGTGGATCCTCGAGGGCTTTCTTT. Amino acid sequence: CAWSGSSRAFF.

The chain carries TRBV10-3 and TRBJ1-1; D may be TRBD1 (5 bases). This CDR3 spans 14 amino acids. Germline assignment: CDR1 ENHRY and CDR2 SYGVKD. V was clipped by 3 bases and J by 0 bases, with 8 bases between them. CDR3 in amino acids: CAISEATVNTEAFF. The DNA of the CDR3 is TGTGCCATCAGTGAAGCGACAGTGAACACTGAAGCTTTCTTT.

The table lists this clonotype with a few counts. The V and J genes are TRBV6-5 and TRBJ1-1; D gene uncertain. Germline V CDR1 and CDR2: MNHEY, SVGAGI. This CDR3 has 14 amino acids. Trimming removed 0 bases from V and 2 bases from J, with 7 bases in between. The CDR3 region has the DNA TGTGCCAGCAGTTACTCTTTGGTAAACACTGAAGCTTTCTTT. Translated: CASSYSLVNTEAFF.

Notes on this clonotype: A much larger clone lies one base from this, so it may be a read error. The V gene is TRBV7-2, the J gene TRBJ2-5; weak D call: TRBD2 (6 bases). CDR1 SGHTA and CDR2 FQGNSA come from the germline V gene. Trimming took off 5 bases at V and 7 bases at J, with 14 bases between the two ends. The CDR3 spans 13 residues. This chain's CDR3 is CASSLGVGGTQYF. The DNA for the CDR3 is TGTGCCAGCAGCCTTGGAGTGGGGGGGACCCAGTACTTC.

This clonotype was seen repeatedly, ten times or more. CDR3 DNA: TGCAGTGCTAGATCGGACGGCCTCAGTGGAAACACCATATATTTT. Protein: CSARSDGLSGNTIYF. V is TRBV20-1 and J is TRBJ1-3; D remains ambiguous. Trimming removed 2 bases from V and 3 bases from J, with 14 bases in between. CDR3 length: 15 residues. Germline loops: CDR1 DFQATT, CDR2 SNEGSKA (reference sequence).

This clonotype was found many times. This sequence joins TRBV7-9 and TRBJ1-1; D is unresolved. The V gene lost 4 bases and the J gene lost 0 bases, with 12 bases spanning the gap. The length of the CDR3 is 15 residues. The V gene's germline CDR1 is SEHNR and CDR2 FQNEAQ (reference sequence). CDR3 sequence: CASSSRTSMNTEAFF. CDR3 nucleotides: TGTGCCAGCAGCTCCAGGACGTCCATGAACACTGAAGCTTTCTTT.

As for this clonotype: This may come from a read error, since a much larger clone is one base off. This rearrangement joins TRBV6-1 to TRBJ1-5; D gene uncertain. Trimming took off 6 bases at V and 9 bases at J, with 15 bases between the two ends. The CDR3 totals 13 residues. CDR1 and CDR2 from the germline V gene are MNHNS and SASEGT. The CDR3 loop is CASSLGGKRPQHF. Here the CDR3 DNA reads TGTGCCAGCAGCTTAGGCGGGAAACGGCCCCAGCATTTT.

This clonotype appeared many times. The V call is TRBV7-9, the J call TRBJ2-7; 7 nucleotides agree with TRBD1. The CDR3 is made up of 15 amino acids. With V trimmed by 5 bases and J by 5 bases, 12 bases remained unmatched. Germline CDR1 SEHNR, CDR2 FQNEAQ (reference sequence). CDR3 bases: TGTGCCAGCAGCCCAACAGGGGCGTTGGATGACGAGCAGTACTTC. Translating gives CASSPTGALDDEQYF.

This clonotype was seen ten or more times. The chain employs TRBV28 and TRBJ1-1; 8 bases align to TRBD1. The V gene end was trimmed by 5 bases and the J gene end by 2 bases; junction bases not matched to a gene: 7. The CDR3 is 15 amino acids. Germline CDR1 MDHEN, CDR2 SYDVKM. DNA of the CDR3: TGTGCCAGCAGTCCCCTGGGACAGGCAAACACTGAAGCTTTCTTT. Translation gives CASSPLGQANTEAFF.

Note on this clonotype: The conserved final phenylalanine or tryptophan is absent from the CDR3, which likely points to a read error. V is TRBV6-1 and J is TRBJ2-7; TRBD1 matches 8 bases. This CDR3 is built from 12 residues. Trimming at V came to 6 bases and at J to 5 bases, leaving 3 bases not matched to a gene. In germline, CDR1 is MNHNS, CDR2 SASEGT. The CDR3 sequence is CASRTGEDEQYL. The CDR3 DNA is TGTGCCAGCAGGACAGGGGAGGACGAGCAGTACCTC.

This clonotype has just a few counts. J is TRBJ1-1 and V is TRBV20-1; TRBD1 is a possible D gene (5 bases). This CDR3 is 13 amino acids long. V was clipped by 6 bases and J by 6 bases, with 17 bases between them. The germline CDR1 and CDR2 sequences are DFQATT and SNEGSKA (reference sequence). The CDR3 reads CSAIGTLEAEAFF. The CDR3 DNA reads as TGCAGTGCGATCGGGACCCTGGAAGCTGAAGCTTTCTTT.

This clonotype was found many times. The chain couples TRBV12-3 or TRBV12-4 to TRBJ1-4; the match to TRBD1 covers 10 bases. V lost 4 bases and J lost 6; bases outside the gene matches: 2. There are 14 residues in the CDR3. CDR3 coding DNA: TGTGCCAGCAGTTACGGGACAGGGGATGAAAAACTGTTTTTT. Its protein product is CASSYGTGDEKLFF.

Ten or more counts support this clonotype. V gene TRBV2 combines with J gene TRBJ2-2; tentatively, D is TRBD2 (6 bases). The CDR3 is 14 amino acids. V lost 10 bases to trimming and J lost 3 bases, with 15 bases between them. CDR1 SNHLY and CDR2 FYNNEI come from the germline V gene. Here the CDR3 reads CATRRGGDTGELFF. DNA of the CDR3: TGTGCCACCCGGAGGGGCGGTGACACCGGGGAGCTGTTTTTT.

This clonotype came up a few times. The chain recombines TRBV9 with TRBJ2-7, with D maybe TRBD2 (6 bases). The length of the CDR3 is 18 residues. V was shortened by 0 bases and J by 1 base, with 20 bases between the two germline ends. Germline loops: CDR1 SGDLS, CDR2 YYNGEE. The CDR3 loop is CASSVAPHAGLHSYEQYF. In nucleotides, the CDR3 is TGTGCCAGCAGCGTAGCGCCGCATGCGGGACTCCATTCCTACGAGCAGTACTTC.

As for this clonotype: Since a far larger clone is one base different, this is likely a read error. J is TRBJ2-5 and V is TRBV11-3; D is ambiguous. Germline loops: CDR1 SGHNT, CDR2 YENEEA. The CDR3 length is 12 residues. Trimming pared 4 bases from V and 9 bases from J, leaving 12 bases between. The CDR3 loop reads CASSSLSEAQYF. The CDR3 region has the DNA TGTGCCAGCAGCTCCCTGAGCGAGGCCCAGTACTTC.

This clonotype was detected once. This sequence joins TRBV30 and TRBJ2-1; D may correspond to TRBD1 or TRBD2 (7 bases each). CDR3 length: 15 amino acids. Trimming removed 1 base from V and 8 bases from J, with 18 bases in between. Germline CDR1 GTSNPN, CDR2 SVGIG (reference sequence). Here the CDR3 reads CAWSEGRGGGDEQFF. The CDR3 DNA reads as TGTGCCTGGAGTGAGGGCAGGGGGGGCGGAGATGAGCAGTTCTTC.

This rearrangement joins TRBV7-9 to TRBJ1-5; possible D gene TRBD1, 5 bases. Germline V gene sequence: CDR1 SEHNR, CDR2 FQNEAQ (reference sequence). The ends were cut back, 3 bases at V and 0 bases at J, with 15 bases in the middle. The CDR3 runs to 17 residues. CDR3 loop: CASSFGDGRYSNQPQHF. The CDR3 coding sequence is TGTGCCAGCAGCTTTGGGGACGGTAGATATAGCAATCAGCCCCAGCATTTT. The whole variable domain, filled in from reference TRBV7-9 and TRBJ1-5, reads DTGVSQNPRHKITKRGQNVTFRCDPISEHNRLYWYRQTLGQGPEFLTYFQNEAQLEKSRLLSDRFSAERPKGSFSTLEIQRTEQGDSAMYLCASSFGDGRYSNQPQHFGDGTRLSIL.

The rearrangement joins TRBV7-2 to TRBJ2-7, with 9 positions matching TRBD1. This CDR3 has 15 amino acids. J was trimmed by 4 bases and V by 4 bases; bases with no gene match: 8. Germline CDR1 is SGHTA and CDR2 is FQGNSA. The CDR3 loop is CASSSSGQGTYEQYF. The CDR3 bases are TGTGCCAGCAGCTCGTCGGGACAGGGAACTTACGAGCAGTACTTC.

Concerning this clonotype itself: A far larger clone differs by one base, so this is likely a read error. The CDR3 DNA follows: TGTGCCAGCAGCCAAGGCGGAGGAGTCAGCTACGGGCAGTACTTC. It translates to CASSQGGGVSYGQYF. The chain recombines TRBV9 with TRBJ2-7; D might be TRBD2 (5 bases). The germline gives CDR1 SGDLS, CDR2 YYNGEE. CDR3 length equals 15 residues. Full variable domain (rest looked up from reference TRBV9 and TRBJ2-7): DSGVTQTPKHLITATGQRVTLRCSPRSGDLSVYWYQQSLDQGLQFLIQYYNGEERAKGNILERFSAQQFPDLHSELNLSSLELGDSALYFCASSQGGGVSYGQYFGPGTRLTVT.